Many counts were recorded for the clone carrying this T cell receptor beta chain. Its antigen is unidentified. Germline CDR1 and CDR2: MNHNS and SASEGT. V dropped 6 bases and J dropped 8 bases, with 13 bases sitting between them. This CDR3 is 12 amino acids long. The data originate from a study of beta chain features in type 1 diabetes. General observations from the study: HLA effects on TCRB rearrangement stayed unresolved here.

Expressed TCRB transcripts were sequenced after all isolated RNA was converted to cDNA. The protocol was immunoSEQ multiplex PCR, while the TCRdb copy is restricted to in-frame clones and leaves out a portion. The table has 250,000 to 350,000 clones, 12% to 15% seen once. The chain joins TRBV6-1 to TRBJ1-1; D is ambiguous. The sequence derives from a man in his thirties or forties in good health. The sample comprised central memory CD4+ T cells from blood. DNA of the CDR3: TGTGCCAGCAGGAGACGGACCCACGAAGCTTTCTTT. This codes for CASRRRTHEAFF.